This is a list of T cell receptor beta chains from one sample in a study of response to subunit inactivated influenza vaccine. TCRdb reanalysed the RT-PCR reads using MiXCR and keeps one entry per CDR3 protein. The sample has about 700,000 distinct CDR3 sequences, about 14% seen once. The sequences come from PBMCs from blood, collected 14 to 15 days before vaccination. The receptor source for this set is a man aged 50-59 years who received an inactivated influenza vaccine. Each CDR3 is given with its conserved first and last residue. The order of the fields is V gene, J gene, clone size, D gene, CDR3 DNA, CDR3 protein. A D gene is named only where the DNA matches it firmly. Not all rows give a size; the values are once, few, many and, for expanded clones, a class.

TRBV29-1	TRBJ2-7	NA	NA	TGCAGCGTACCGGGACGGGCCTACGAGCAGTACTTC	CSVPGRAYEQYF
TRBV5-6	TRBJ1-1	NA	TRBD1	TGTGCCAGCAGCTATGGACAGGGGGACACTGAAGCTTTCTTT	CASSYGQGDTEAFF
TRBV29-1	TRBJ1-1	few	NA	TGCAGCGTTGAAAGTTCGGCGGGAGGCACTGAAGCTTTCTTT	CSVESSAGGTEAFF
TRBV10-3	TRBJ2-3	NA	NA	TGTGCCATCAGTGAGCAGAACACGCAGTATTTT	CAISEQNTQYF
TRBV29-1	TRBJ1-1	many	TRBD1	TGCAGCGTGGCGGGACAGCCCACTGAAGCTTTCTTT	CSVAGQPTEAFF
TRBV6-2/TRBV6-3	TRBJ1-5	few	NA	TGTGCCAGCAGTTCAAGGAGGGGCGGCCAAATGGGGCCCCAGCATTTT	CASSSRRGGQMGPQHF
TRBV4-3	TRBJ1-6	few	NA	TGCGCCAGCAGCCAAGACAGGGGAGGATCACCCCTCCACTTT	CASSQDRGGSPLHF
TRBV4-3	TRBJ2-2	NA	TRBD2	TGCGCCAGCAGCCAAGGGGTAGCGGGAGTGTCCACCGGGGAGCTGTTTTTT	CASSQGVAGVSTGELFF
TRBV2	TRBJ2-5	many	NA	TGTGCCAGCAGTGGGGACCTCATAAGGACGGAGACCCAGTACTTC	CASSGDLIRTETQYF
TRBV6-5	TRBJ2-3	few	NA	TGTGCCAGCAGTTATAGGGGTACTAGTGTTACGCAGTATTTT	CASSYRGTSVTQYF
TRBV5-1	TRBJ1-2	NA	TRBD1	TGCGCCAGCAGCTCGACAGGGATGTCGAACTATGGCTACACCTTC	CASSSTGMSNYGYTF
TRBV5-5	TRBJ2-7	few	TRBD2	TGTGCCAGCAGCTTGTTACTAGCGGGAGACGAGCAGTACTTC	CASSLLLAGDEQYF
TRBV20-1	TRBJ1-2	NA	TRBD1	TGCAGTGCTAGAGACGGACAGGGCTTCTACACCTTC	CSARDGQGFYTF
TRBV18	TRBJ1-4	NA	NA	TGTGCCAGCTCACCAAAGGGGACTAGAGGTGAAAAACTGTTTTTT	CASSPKGTRGEKLFF
TRBV7-6	TRBJ1-3	many	TRBD1	TGTGCCAGCAGCTCCCGGACAGGGCACTCTGGAAACACCATATATTTT	CASSSRTGHSGNTIYF
TRBV5-6	TRBJ2-1	many	TRBD1	TGTGCCAGCAGCTTGGGACAGGGATTGAACAATGAGCAGTTCTTC	CASSLGQGLNNEQFF
TRBV6-5	TRBJ2-5	few	TRBD2	TGTGCCAGCAGTTCCGGGGGGGCAGAGACCCAGTACTTC	CASSSGGAETQYF
TRBV7-2	TRBJ2-7	few	TRBD1	TGTGCCAGCAGCTCTTGGGACAGCTCCTACGAGCAGTACTTC	CASSSWDSSYEQYF
TRBV10-3	TRBJ2-5	NA	NA	TGTGCCATCAGTGACCCTGGGGAGGACCAAGAGACCCAGTACTTC	CAISDPGEDQETQYF
TRBV5-1	TRBJ2-1	many	NA	TGCGCCAGCAGCCCACTCCCGAGCTCCTACAATGAGCAGTTCTTC	CASSPLPSSYNEQFF
TRBV2	TRBJ2-1	few	TRBD1	TGTGCCAGCAGAGCCGGGACAGGAATGGAAAATGAGCAGTTCTTC	CASRAGTGMENEQFF
TRBV21-1	TRBJ1-2	NA	NA	TGTGCCAGCAGCACATGGGTTTCTAACTATGGCTACACCTTC	CASSTWVSNYGYTF
TRBV7-2	TRBJ1-4	many	NA	TGTGCCAGCAGCTTAGGCGGAATAACTAATGAAAAACTGTTTTTT	CASSLGGITNEKLFF
TRBV10-3	TRBJ2-7	few	TRBD1	TGTGCCATCAGTGAGGAGGGGGACAGGGTGAGCCTTGGGCAGTACTTC	CAISEEGDRVSLGQYF
TRBV12-3/TRBV12-4	TRBJ1-2	few	NA	TGTGCCAGCAGTTCAGGGGACCAGATCTATGGCTACACCTTC	CASSSGDQIYGYTF
TRBV7-2	TRBJ2-7	few	NA	TGTGCCAGCAGCTTATGGTCGAGCGGAAACTACGAGCAGTACTTC	CASSLWSSGNYEQYF
TRBV4-2	TRBJ2-5	NA	TRBD2	TGTGCCAGCACCCGGACTAGCGGGGAGGAGACCCAGTACTTC	CASTRTSGEETQYF
TRBV5-1	TRBJ1-3	many	TRBD1	TGCGCCAGCAGATTGACAGGGGGCAATTCTGGAAACACCATATATTTT	CASRLTGGNSGNTIYF
TRBV5-1	TRBJ2-3	many	TRBD2	TGCGCCAGCAGCTATAGCGGGGGGGCTTCAACAGATACGCAGTATTTT	CASSYSGGASTDTQYF
TRBV6-1	TRBJ1-1	few	TRBD1	TGTGCCAGCAGGGGACAGGGATTCACTGAAGCTTTCTTT	CASRGQGFTEAFF
TRBV5-1	TRBJ2-5	NA	TRBD2	TGCGCCAGCAGCTTGGGGGAGCGGGAGCGGACCCAGTACTTC	CASSLGERERTQYF
TRBV5-1	TRBJ1-4	NA	NA	TGCGCCAGCAGCGAGGGGACAAAGAATGAAAAACTGTTTTTT	CASSEGTKNEKLFF
TRBV7-2	TRBJ2-7	many	TRBD2	TGTGCCAGCAGCTTATCGCCGGGAGGGACTTACGAGCAGTACTTC	CASSLSPGGTYEQYF
TRBV7-9	TRBJ1-2	NA	NA	TGTGCCAGCAGCTTATCGGGACTGCGGACCTATGGCTACACCTTC	CASSLSGLRTYGYTF
TRBV10-3	TRBJ2-7	few	NA	TGTGCCATCAGTGAGTACAAGGGAAACTACGAGCAGTACTTC	CAISEYKGNYEQYF
TRBV6-1	TRBJ2-7	NA	NA	TGTGCCAGCAGTGACCCGAATTACGAGCAGTACTTC	CASSDPNYEQYF
TRBV20-1	TRBJ2-2	NA	TRBD2	TGCAGTGCTAGGTCCGGGAGCGGGATCCTCGGGACCGGGGAGCTGTTTTTT	CSARSGSGILGTGELFF
TRBV29-1	TRBJ1-3	many	NA	TGCAGCGTTGAGAGGTTCTCTGGAAACACCATATATTTT	CSVERFSGNTIYF
TRBV6-2/TRBV6-3	TRBJ2-7	NA	TRBD2	TGTGCCAGCCAATCGGGGGGAAGTGACTACGAGCAGTACTTC	CASQSGGSDYEQYF
TRBV10-3	TRBJ1-5	NA	NA	TGTGCCATCAGTGTAGCCGGGCGTCAGCCCCAGCATTTT	CAISVAGRQPQHF
TRBV12-3/TRBV12-4	TRBJ2-1	many	NA	TGTGCCAGCAGTTTTGACATCACCATGACGTCTGAGCAGTTCTTC	CASSFDITMTSEQFF
TRBV5-1	TRBJ2-5	NA	NA	TGCGCCAGCAGCTTGACCTCCGTACGGCGGGAGACCCAGTACTTC	CASSLTSVRRETQYF
TRBV7-1	TRBJ2-5	NA	NA	TGTGCCAGCAGCTCCCAATTCTCCCCTCCCCAAGTCCGAAGGCGGGGTGAGGAGACCCAGTACTTC	CASSSQFSPPQVRRRGEETQYF
TRBV7-9	TRBJ2-7	few	NA	TGTGCCAGCAGCGCCGCGGGACGCAGAGTATACGACGAGCAGTACTTC	CASSAAGRRVYDEQYF
TRBV20-1	TRBJ2-2	many	NA	TGCAGTGCTAGAGAGGCAGGGAAGGCCGGGGAGCTGTTTTTT	CSAREAGKAGELFF
TRBV20-1	TRBJ2-7	NA	TRBD1	TGCAGTGCTGGCCAGACAGGGGACGAGCAGTACTTC	CSAGQTGDEQYF
TRBV12-3/TRBV12-4	TRBJ2-1	few	NA	TGTGCCAGCAGTTTAATGGTCCGGCAGGGCAATGAGCAGTTCTTC	CASSLMVRQGNEQFF
TRBV6-5	TRBJ2-7	few	NA	TGTGCCAGCATTAGGTCAGGGCGATCCTACGAGCAGTACTTC	CASIRSGRSYEQYF
TRBV10-3	TRBJ1-4	many	NA	TGTGCCATCAGTGAGACCGACGGACAGTCTAATGAAAAACTGTTTTTT	CAISETDGQSNEKLFF
TRBV14	TRBJ2-2	many	NA	TGTGCCAGCAGCCAAGATGGATCCACCGGGGAGCTGTTTTTT	CASSQDGSTGELFF
TRBV11-1	TRBJ2-7	NA	NA	TGTGCCAGCAGCTTAGCTGGGGCAGGGGCCTACGAGCAGTACTTC	CASSLAGAGAYEQYF
TRBV7-2	TRBJ1-5	many	NA	TGTGCCAGCAGCTTAGGACAGTTTAATCAGCCCCAGCATTTT	CASSLGQFNQPQHF